Listed below are T cell receptor beta chains from one sample, sequenced in a study of PD-1 blockade in classical Hodgkin lymphoma. The assay was immunoSEQ multiplex PCR, and TCRdb's table has in-frame clones only and misses some. The repertoire includes tens of thousands of clones, roughly 91% of them detected once, and 8% sits in the top ten. This material consisted of peripheral blood mononuclear cells (PBMCs), taken at baseline. These receptors came from a human donor with classical Hodgkin lymphoma. The CDR3 runs from the conserved cysteine through the conserved F or W. A D gene is named only where the DNA matches it firmly. Expanded clones are given a class, and other clones once, few, many or no size at all.

j_call: TRBJ1-1
clone_size: .
d_call: TRBD1
v_call: TRBV7-9
cdr3_aa: CASRTAGTGDPGTEAFF
cdr3_nt: TGTGCCAGCAGGACTGCAGGGACAGGAGATCCGGGCACTGAAGCTTTCTTT

j_call: TRBJ2-7
clone_size: once
d_call: TRBD2
v_call: TRBV9
cdr3_aa: CASSVGGGAYEQYF
cdr3_nt: TGTGCCAGCAGCGTTGGCGGGGGGGCGTACGAGCAGTACTTC

j_call: TRBJ2-7
clone_size: .
d_call: .
v_call: TRBV6-1
cdr3_aa: CASRVQGYEQYF
cdr3_nt: TGTGCCAGCAGGGTACAGGGCTACGAGCAGTACTTC

j_call: TRBJ2-1
clone_size: .
d_call: TRBD2
v_call: TRBV6-4
cdr3_aa: CASSERGATNEQFF
cdr3_nt: TGTGCCAGCAGTGAGCGGGGGGCTACGAATGAGCAGTTCTTC

j_call: TRBJ2-7
clone_size: few
d_call: .
v_call: TRBV4-1
cdr3_aa: CASSQESDGPYEQYF
cdr3_nt: TGCGCCAGCAGCCAAGAGTCCGACGGGCCCTACGAGCAGTACTTC

j_call: TRBJ2-1
clone_size: .
d_call: .
v_call: TRBV7-7
cdr3_aa: CASSLDAGGEQFF
cdr3_nt: TGTGCCAGCAGCTTAGATGCGGGCGGTGAGCAGTTCTTC

j_call: TRBJ2-7
clone_size: .
d_call: TRBD2
v_call: TRBV5-1
cdr3_aa: CASSLEPPPTSGASYEQYF
cdr3_nt: TGCGCCAGCAGCTTGGAGCCCCCCCCTACTAGCGGGGCATCCTACGAGCAGTACTTC

j_call: TRBJ2-7
clone_size: .
d_call: .
v_call: TRBV5-6
cdr3_aa: CASSFPGAGEQYF
cdr3_nt: TGTGCCAGCAGCTTCCCAGGGGCCGGCGAGCAGTACTTC

j_call: TRBJ1-5
clone_size: .
d_call: TRBD1
v_call: TRBV27
cdr3_aa: CASRPQGGDQPQHF
cdr3_nt: TGTGCCAGCAGGCCTCAAGGGGGCGATCAGCCCCAGCATTTT

j_call: TRBJ1-1
clone_size: .
d_call: TRBD1
v_call: TRBV2
cdr3_aa: CASSGDRGLSEAFF
cdr3_nt: TGTGCCAGCAGTGGGGACAGGGGTTTGTCTGAAGCTTTCTTT

j_call: TRBJ1-5
clone_size: .
d_call: .
v_call: TRBV27
cdr3_aa: CASSLSGPKGGPQHF
cdr3_nt: TGTGCCAGCAGTTTATCGGGGCCTAAAGGGGGGCCCCAGCATTTT

j_call: TRBJ2-5
clone_size: .
d_call: TRBD1
v_call: TRBV6-5
cdr3_aa: CASSDRGQETQYF
cdr3_nt: TGTGCCAGCAGCGACAGGGGCCAAGAGACCCAGTACTTC

j_call: TRBJ1-5
clone_size: .
d_call: .
v_call: TRBV28
cdr3_aa: CASSFMLSNQPQHF
cdr3_nt: TGTGCCAGCAGCTTTATGCTTAGCAATCAGCCCCAGCATTTT

j_call: TRBJ2-7
clone_size: .
d_call: TRBD2
v_call: TRBV2
cdr3_aa: CASSGTSGSGEQYF
cdr3_nt: TGTGCCAGCAGTGGGACTAGCGGGTCCGGAGAGCAGTACTTC